The source of this T cell receptor (beta chain) is a study of molecular identifiers for immune sequencing clone quantification (dated by TCRdb to between 2018 and 2020). Background on the whole study: In a replicate experiment, RNA from roughly 21,000 or 96,000 naive CD8 T cells was split into five aliquots, four of which were sequenced. This methods study benchmarked molecular-identifier clustering-based TCR repertoire sequencing (MIDCIRS) and TCR RNA copy counting, using CD8 T cells to do so. Overall results and qualifications from the work: Clones above 20 RNA copies held over 97% of molecules in CMV-specific effector cells but under 1% in naive cells. Identical TCR molecules sharing a barcode could cause highly expanded clone sizes to be underestimated. The naive libraries included spiked-in Jurkat TCR RNA (10 copies' worth), and this Jurkat TCR RNA is not part of the donor repertoire. Modeling indicated approximately 3.2 TCR RNA copies recovered per cell, compared with around 10 by digital PCR, which implies a capture efficiency of approximately 31%. Spiked-in Jurkat TCR RNA equivalent to a single cell was reported to be detectable even among one million naive CD8 T cells. Without barcode sub-clustering, chimeric consensus sequences inflated TCR diversity; chimeras reached as high as 47%.

To note about this clonotype: The antigen it recognizes is unknown. Base qualities are not provided; no much larger clone lies one nucleotide away.

The CDR3 holds 20 amino acids from the cysteine to the phenylalanine. Only the CDR3 DNA stays, 60 bases, in frame from base 1. Germline trimming: 1 base from V, 7 bases from J; junction bases outside gene matches: 24. CDR1 and CDR2 (DFQATT, SNEGSKA) derive from the germline V gene (reference sequence). Libraries of naive CD8 T cells were built from anywhere between roughly 17,000 and 1,000,000 sorted cells, with 10%, 30% or 50% of the purified RNA used. Naive CD8 T cells, defined as CD8+CD4-CCR7+CD45RA+, were FACS-sorted into RLT Plus buffer on a BD FACSAria II. To test detection sensitivity, Jurkat RNA equivalent to roughly nine TCR copies was spiked into samples of about 19,000-1,100,000 naive CD8 T cells. Enrichment of CD8 T cells was done with RosetteSep CD8+ T Cell Enrichment Cocktail plus Ficoll-Paque, and ACK red cell lysis came afterward. The library was produced with PCR. Instrument on record: Illumina HiSeq 4000. Bulk TCR libraries were generated as previously described, with the TCR primers listed in Table S5 used. The Qiagen AllPrep DNA/RNA kit was used to purify total RNA. Before analysis, reads from multiple sequencing runs of the same library were pooled. Per the authors' processing: Reads were retained only if the reads had an exact TCR constant sequence, and the retained reads were trimmed to 150 nt and grouped according to their 12-nt molecular barcodes. Reads in each barcode group were sub-clustered using a 15% Levenshtein threshold, and a quality-weighted consensus sequence was built for each RNA molecule. Non-functional sequences were filtered out, along with any lower-count sequence sitting one edit away from another sequence. Barcode sub-clusters with fewer than 20% of the maximum read count were removed, based on fitting two negative binomial distributions. TCRdb trimmed the raw reads at Q25, called clones with MiXCR and kept productive beta chains. Each record represents a unique CDR3 protein, reported with the most common genes and DNA among its rows. The authors' filters were not applied to this entry. The sample table shows tens of thousands of distinct CDR3 sequences, and over 15% are seen once. Together, the top ten hold 1.5% of the sample.

This sequence uses TRBV20-1 and TRBJ2-1, with 8 middle bases fitting TRBD2. The clonotype was recovered from a human donor in good health. Some libraries in this study had Jurkat cell RNA spiked in. What was sequenced was naive CD8+ T cells from blood, with Jurkat cell RNA spiked in. The cell subset or site label of this sample denotes: FACS-sorted CD8+CD4-CCR7+CD45RA+ naive T cells. The base sequence is TGCAGTGCTAGAGTCACCACGTCCGGGACTCCGGGGGGGGGATGGAATGAGCAGTTCTTC. This yields the protein CSARVTTSGTPGGGWNEQFF.